This entry lists 21 T cell receptor beta chains sequenced from one sample in a study of blood T cell repertoires in COVID-19. Produced via immunoSEQ multiplex PCR; TCRdb's table is partial and in-frame only. Here the sample spans fewer than 200,000 clones, around 73% being singletons. The sequencing sample was made of PBMCs or T cells enriched from blood (not recorded which). These receptors came from a woman between 50 and 59 years old who had recovered from COVID-19.

This clone was counted only a few times. The chain combines TRBV11-3 with TRBJ2-3; 8 bases fit TRBD2. The V gene end was trimmed by 5 bases and the J gene end by 2 bases; junction bases not matched to a gene: 6. The CDR3 has 15 amino acids. Looked up from germline, CDR1 is SGHNT and CDR2 is YENEEA. The CDR3 DNA sequence: TGTGCCAGCAGCCGGGGGGGAATTAACACAGATACGCAGTATTTT. Protein sequence: CASSRGGINTDTQYF. Combining the CDR3 with reference TRBV11-3 and TRBJ2-3 gives the whole variable domain EAGVVQSPRYKIIEKKQPVAFWCNPISGHNTLYWYLQNLGQGPELLIRYENEEAVDDSQLPKDRFSAERLKGVDSTLKIQPAELGDSAVYLCASSRGGINTDTQYFGPGTRLTVL.

This chain joins TRBV28 and TRBJ1-2; D gene unclear. V lost 6 bases and J lost 4, with 12 bases in between. This CDR3 has 13 amino acids. Germline loops: CDR1 MDHEN, CDR2 SYDVKM. CDR3 bases: TGTGCCAGCAGGAGGGCCATTAGCTATGGCTACACCTTC. As protein: CASRRAISYGYTF.

This chain uses TRBV7-3 with TRBJ2-5; possibly TRBD2 for D (6 bases). This CDR3 comprises 15 residues. The V end lost 2 bases, the J end lost 5 bases, and 15 bases lay between the germline ends. Germline loops: CDR1 SGHTA, CDR2 FQGTGA. For the CDR3, the DNA is TGTGCCAGCAGCTTAGCGGGGTCCGGGGCGGAGACCCAGTACTTC. Protein: CASSLAGSGAETQYF. Drawing the rest from reference TRBV7-3 and TRBJ2-5, the complete variable domain is GAGVSQTPSNKVTEKGKYVELRCDPISGHTALYWYRQSLGQGPEFLIYFQGTGAADDSGLPNDRFFAVRPEGSVSTLKIQRTERGDSAVYLCASSLAGSGAETQYFGPGTRLLVL.

This sequence joins TRBV7-9 and TRBJ2-7; D perhaps matches TRBD2 (5 bases). With 5 bases removed from V and 4 bases from J, the gap between germline ends came to 18 bases. CDR3 length: 15 residues. Per the germline V gene, CDR1 is SEHNR and CDR2 is FQNEAQ (reference sequence). The CDR3 spells CASSPQRGMVYEQYF. The CDR3 DNA sequence: TGTGCCAGCAGCCCCCAAAGAGGGATGGTGTACGAGCAGTACTTC.

The chain joins TRBV28 to TRBJ2-1, with TRBD1 matching 9 bases. Trimming at V came to 8 bases and at J to 8 bases, leaving 7 bases not matched to a gene. This CDR3 contains 13 residues. Germline lookup yields CDR1 MDHEN and CDR2 SYDVKM. The CDR3 DNA sequence: TGTGCCAGCCTACAGGGGGCATGGGATGAGCAGTTCTTC. This encodes CASLQGAWDEQFF.

This clone was seen a handful of times. J is TRBJ2-3 and V is TRBV28; tentatively, D is TRBD1 (5 bases). V gave up 11 bases and J gave up 0 bases, with 12 bases separating them. Germline values: CDR1 MDHEN, CDR2 SYDVKM. This CDR3 has 13 amino acids. CDR3 region: CASQGSSTDTQYF. The DNA of the CDR3 is TGTGCCTCGCAGGGCAGTAGCACAGATACGCAGTATTTT.

V and J are TRBV10-3 and TRBJ2-1; TRBD2 aligns across 9 bases. This CDR3 comprises 15 residues. With V trimmed by 4 bases and J by 7 bases, 8 bases remained unmatched. Germline assignment: CDR1 ENHRY and CDR2 SYGVKD. The CDR3 loop reads CAISGLAGTRNEQFF. CDR3 bases: TGTGCCATCAGTGGGCTAGCGGGAACCCGAAATGAGCAGTTCTTC.

The CDR3 DNA follows: TGCAGCGTTGTGCGGCTAGCGGGATCTAGTGCAGGAAATGAGCAGTTCTTC. This encodes CSVVRLAGSSAGNEQFF. The chain recombines TRBV29-1 with TRBJ2-1; 9 nucleotides agree with TRBD2. The J segment lost 7 bases and the V segment lost 4 bases, leaving 17 bases of the junction unmatched. This CDR3 spans 17 amino acids. Germline V gene lookup returns CDR1 SQVTM and CDR2 ANQGSEA.

The chain is built from TRBV28 and TRBJ1-1; 8 bases agree with TRBD1. Germline CDR1 reads MDHEN; CDR2 reads SYDVKM. V dropped 7 bases and J dropped 1; count of bases not matched to a gene: 2. This CDR3 comprises 13 residues. This CDR3 is CASIGQGNTEAFF. The CDR3 nucleotides are TGTGCCAGCATCGGACAGGGGAACACTGAAGCTTTCTTT.

The CDR3 loop is CASRDRRLGLDTQYF. Written as DNA, the CDR3 is TGTGCCAGTAGAGATCGGAGGCTAGGCTTAGATACGCAGTATTTT. The V call is TRBV19, the J call TRBJ2-3, with D perhaps TRBD2 (5 bases). Germline CDR1 and CDR2: LNHDA and SQIVND (reference sequence). This CDR3 is 15 amino acids long. The V gene lost 6 bases and the J gene lost 5 bases, with 18 bases spanning the gap.

The rearrangement joins TRBV5-1 to TRBJ1-5; 10 nucleotides agree with TRBD1. The V gene's germline CDR1 is SGHRS and CDR2 YFSETQ. V dropped 4 bases and J dropped 3; count of bases not matched to a gene: 4. The CDR3 contains 15 residues. The CDR3 coding sequence is TGCGCCAGCAGCCCGACAGGGGGCAACAATCAGCCCCAGCATTTT. Amino acid sequence: CASSPTGGNNQPQHF.

V and J are TRBV5-4 and TRBJ1-1; 8 nucleotides match TRBD1. There are 14 residues in the CDR3. Germline loops: CDR1 SGHNT, CDR2 YYREEE (reference sequence). J gave up 3 bases and V 1 base, and 2 bases lay outside the gene matches. CDR3 in amino acids: CASSLRQGHTEAFF. The CDR3 DNA sequence: TGTGCCAGCAGCTTGCGACAGGGGCACACTGAAGCTTTCTTT.

This CDR3 is CASSETGGNQPQHF. The DNA for the CDR3 is TGTGCCAGCAGTGAGACAGGGGGCAATCAGCCCCAGCATTTT. This sequence joins TRBV28 and TRBJ1-5; 8 bases line up with TRBD1. CDR1 and CDR2 from the germline V gene are MDHEN and SYDVKM. V trimming: 5 bases; J trimming: 2 bases; junction bases outside the gene matches: 2. CDR3 length equals 14 residues.

This chain links TRBV10-3 with TRBJ2-1; D might be TRBD2 (5 bases). V lost 4 bases and J lost 6, with 7 bases in between. Germline V lookup: CDR1 ENHRY, CDR2 SYGVKD. The CDR3 extends over 12 amino acids. CDR3 loop: CAISASGNEQFF. CDR3 DNA sequence: TGTGCCATCAGTGCCAGCGGCAATGAGCAGTTCTTC.

The chain combines TRBV27 with TRBJ2-7; D may be TRBD1 (6 bases). CDR1 MNHEY and CDR2 SMNVEV come from the germline V gene (reference sequence). With 7 bases removed from V and 6 bases from J, the gap between germline ends came to 16 bases. This CDR3 region has 13 residues. In DNA, the CDR3 is TGTGCCAGCACCGCCCCCGGGACAACCGAGCAGTACTTC. Translating gives CASTAPGTTEQYF.

There are a few counts of this clone. J is TRBJ1-1 and V is TRBV6-1; a possible D gene is TRBD1 (6 bases). Germline assignment: CDR1 MNHNS and CDR2 SASEGT. With 1 base removed from V and 4 bases from J, the gap between germline ends came to 10 bases. This CDR3 region has 14 residues. In DNA, the CDR3 is TGTGCCAGCAGTGAAGAGGGAGGGGGCACTGAAGCTTTCTTT. Amino acids: CASSEEGGGTEAFF.

This rearrangement joins TRBV2 to TRBJ2-3; 14 bases align to TRBD2. The CDR3 is 19 residues long. The V gene end was trimmed by 4 bases and the J gene end by 1 base; junction bases not matched to a gene: 10. Germline CDR1 reads SNHLY; CDR2 reads FYNNEI. CDR3 sequence reads: CASSVGLAGEWGGTDTQYF. CDR3 bases: TGTGCCAGCAGTGTGGGACTAGCGGGAGAGTGGGGGGGCACAGATACGCAGTATTTT.

The CDR3 loop reads CASSSPGQRREKLFF. CDR3 sequence (DNA): TGTGCCAGCAGTTCGCCGGGACAGCGACGGGAAAAACTGTTTTTT. The chain joins TRBV6-6 to TRBJ1-4, with TRBD1 matching 7 bases. Germline loops: CDR1 MNHNY, CDR2 SVGAGI (reference sequence). J was trimmed by 8 bases and V by 4 bases; bases with no gene match: 10. The CDR3 totals 15 residues.

This chain uses TRBV5-1 with TRBJ1-5; D is possibly TRBD1 (5 bases). The germline gives CDR1 SGHRS, CDR2 YFSETQ. The length of the CDR3 is 14 residues. Trimming stripped 4 bases from V and 9 bases from J, with 17 bases between. The CDR3 reads CASSTAQPGGPQHF. The CDR3 region has the DNA TGCGCCAGCAGCACGGCCCAGCCGGGGGGGCCCCAGCATTTT.

The chain recombines TRBV7-3 with TRBJ2-1, with 8 bases that match TRBD1. CDR1 and CDR2 from the germline V gene are SGHTA and FQGTGA. Trimming removed 4 bases from V and 4 bases from J; junction bases left unmatched: 6. The CDR3 has 15 amino acids. CDR3 DNA sequence: TGTGCCAGCAGCTCGGACAGGGCGGGATACAATGAGCAGTTCTTC. It encodes CASSSDRAGYNEQFF.

This clone was seen a few times. The genes are TRBV29-1 and TRBJ2-5; TRBD2 matches at 12 bases. This CDR3 comprises 19 residues. With 6 bases clipped from V and 4 bases from J, the junction kept 21 bases outside the gene matches. Germline assignment: CDR1 SQVTM and CDR2 ANQGSEA. The CDR3 region is CSVKERTGLAGGRRETQYF. CDR3 nucleotide sequence: TGCAGCGTCAAGGAGAGGACAGGTCTAGCGGGAGGGAGGAGAGAGACCCAGTACTTC. Filled out from reference TRBV29-1 and TRBJ2-5, the complete variable domain reads SAVISQKPSRDICQRGTSLTIQCQVDSQVTMMFWYRQQPGQSLTLIATANQGSEATYESGFVIDKFPISRPNLTFSTLTVSNMSPEDSSIYLCSVKERTGLAGGRRETQYFGPGTRLLVL.